This T cell receptor beta chain was recovered during a study of blood T cells in healthy people across ages. Study-level points and caveats: Observed TCR beta diversity showed a strong correlation with the percentage of naive T cells as measured by flow cytometry.

This clonotype was counted a few times. Its specificity is not known. V dropped 4 bases and J dropped 3 bases, with 16 bases sitting between them. CDR1 is SGHDN, CDR2 FVKESK, per germline. The CDR3 covers 15 residues. A J-beta primer mix and a sample-barcoded 5' primer were used in a second PCR of about 7 to 12 cycles. Every individual sample yielded 2.5 million or more paired-end reads (each containing CDR3). TCRdb processed the 5' RACE reads anew with MiXCR; each CDR3 protein has one entry. The data show roughly 730,000 distinct CDR3 sequences, more than 50% seen once. The TCR sequence derives from a man between 40 and 49 years old in good health. The sample consisted of blood. The chain is built from TRBV14 and TRBJ2-7; D might be TRBD2 (5 bases). The chain's CDR3 is CASSPYSGNYYEQYF. As DNA, the CDR3 is TGTGCCAGCAGCCCTTACAGCGGCAATTACTACGAGCAGTACTTC.